There are many counts of the clone carrying this TCR beta chain. The V and J ends lost 1 base and 1 base, in that order; junction bases with no gene match: 10. This CDR3 spans 18 amino acids. Germline V CDR1 and CDR2: SGHTA, FQGNSA. The source of the sample is a study of regulatory T cells in long-lasting Graves disease. Time point described: newly diagnosed GD, antithyroid drugs for less than 3 months. Researchers made the TCR library from RNA that was extracted from PBMCs. With EDTA tubes as the receptacles, roughly 9.7 milliliters of peripheral blood were drawn. Relying on iRepertoire HTBI primers and Arm-PCR of CDR3 regions, the team built TCR beta libraries. TCRdb re-called the multiplex PCR reads with MiXCR, one entry per CDR3 protein. The sample holds approximately 490,000 distinct CDR3 sequences; around 15% are singletons and the top ten take less than 15%. These data are also associated with another study on T cells in Graves' hyperthyroidism and ophthalmopathy. Per that paper: Diagnoses rested on clinical symptoms, serum thyroxine and TRAb, thyroid ultrasound and orbital computed tomography. Initially, a first-round RT-PCR of the TCR CDR3 employed the HTBI primer set. Peripheral blood also featured most of the thyroid clonotypes expanded above 0.001.

This sequence originates from a man aged 40-55 years with Graves disease. The chain carries TRBV7-2 and TRBJ2-1, with 7 nucleotides matching TRBD2. Sequencing was performed on peripheral blood mononuclear cells (PBMCs), taken at new diagnosis, from a patient treated with antithyroid drugs. DNA for the CDR3: TGTGCCAGCAGCTTAGTATGGGGCTTGCGGGGGTCCTACAATGAGCAGTTCTTC. Protein sequence: CASSLVWGLRGSYNEQFF.